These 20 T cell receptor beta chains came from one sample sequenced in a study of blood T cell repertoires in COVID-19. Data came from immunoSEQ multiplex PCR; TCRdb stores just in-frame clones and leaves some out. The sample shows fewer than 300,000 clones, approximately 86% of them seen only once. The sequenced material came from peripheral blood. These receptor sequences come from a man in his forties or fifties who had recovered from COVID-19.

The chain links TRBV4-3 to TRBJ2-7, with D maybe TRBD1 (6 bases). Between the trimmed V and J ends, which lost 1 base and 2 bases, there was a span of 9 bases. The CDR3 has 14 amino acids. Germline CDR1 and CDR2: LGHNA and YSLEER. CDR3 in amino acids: CASSQARGTYEQYF. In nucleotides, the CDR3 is TGCGCCAGCAGCCAAGCCAGGGGCACCTACGAGCAGTACTTC.

CDR3 bases: TGTGCCAGCAGCCTGTCGACCTCGGGGCCCCAGCATTTT. Amino acids: CASSLSTSGPQHF. V is TRBV11-2 and J is TRBJ1-5; no reliable D call. This CDR3 has 13 amino acids. Between the trimmed V and J ends, which lost 5 bases and 9 bases, there was a span of 14 bases. Germline V gives CDR1 SGHAT, CDR2 FQNNGV.

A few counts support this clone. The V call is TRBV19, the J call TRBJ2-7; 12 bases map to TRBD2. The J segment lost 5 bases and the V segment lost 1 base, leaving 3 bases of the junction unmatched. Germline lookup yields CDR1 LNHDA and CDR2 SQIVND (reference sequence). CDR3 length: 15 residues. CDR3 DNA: TGTGCCAGTAGTATAGGGACTAGCGGGAACCACGAGCAGTACTTC. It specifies CASSIGTSGNHEQYF.

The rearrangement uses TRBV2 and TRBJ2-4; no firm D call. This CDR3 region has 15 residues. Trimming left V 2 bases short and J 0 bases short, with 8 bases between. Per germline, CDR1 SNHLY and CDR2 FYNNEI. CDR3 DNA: TGTGCCAGCAGTGAACTCAGGATAGCCAAAAACATTCAGTACTTC. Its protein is CASSELRIAKNIQYF.

The CDR3 spells CASSPPRAYEQYF. CDR3 DNA sequence: TGTGCCAGCAGCCCTCCCCGGGCCTACGAGCAGTACTTC. This sequence joins TRBV9 and TRBJ2-7; D is unclear. The CDR3 consists of 13 residues. Germline V gene data show CDR1 as SGDLS and CDR2 as YYNGEE. The V end was cut by 4 bases, the J end by 2 bases, with 10 bases between.

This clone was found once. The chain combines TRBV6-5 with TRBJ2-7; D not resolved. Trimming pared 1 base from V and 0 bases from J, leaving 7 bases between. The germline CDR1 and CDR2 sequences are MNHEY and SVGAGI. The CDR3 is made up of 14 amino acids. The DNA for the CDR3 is TGTGCCAGCAGTTACTTGGCCAGCTCCTACGAGCAGTACTTC. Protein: CASSYLASSYEQYF.

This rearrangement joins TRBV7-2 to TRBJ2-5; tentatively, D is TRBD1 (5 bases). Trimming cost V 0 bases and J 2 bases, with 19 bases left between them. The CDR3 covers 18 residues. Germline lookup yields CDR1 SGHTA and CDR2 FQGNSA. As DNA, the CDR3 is TGTGCCAGCAGCTTAGCGGGCGTTCGATTAAGGGGACAAGAGACCCAGTACTTC. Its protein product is CASSLAGVRLRGQETQYF.

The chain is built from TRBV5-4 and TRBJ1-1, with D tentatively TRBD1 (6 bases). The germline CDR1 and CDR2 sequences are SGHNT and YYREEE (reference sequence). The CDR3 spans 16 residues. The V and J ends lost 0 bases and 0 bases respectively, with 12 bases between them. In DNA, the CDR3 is TGTGCCAGCAGCTTGGGGACAGCGGCTATGAACACTGAAGCTTTCTTT. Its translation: CASSLGTAAMNTEAFF.

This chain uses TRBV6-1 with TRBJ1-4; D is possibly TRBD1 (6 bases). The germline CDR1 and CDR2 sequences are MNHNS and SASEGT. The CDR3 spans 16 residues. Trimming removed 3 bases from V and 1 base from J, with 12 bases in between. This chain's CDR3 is CASSDLQGVTNEKLFF. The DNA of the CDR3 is TGTGCCAGCAGTGACCTACAGGGTGTAACTAATGAAAAACTGTTTTTT.

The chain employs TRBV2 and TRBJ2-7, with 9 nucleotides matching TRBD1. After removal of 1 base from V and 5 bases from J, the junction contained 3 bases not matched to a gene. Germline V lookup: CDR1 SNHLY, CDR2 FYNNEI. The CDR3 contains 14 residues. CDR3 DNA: TGTGCCAGCAGTGAAGGGGACAGGGACCACGAGCAGTACTTC. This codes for CASSEGDRDHEQYF.

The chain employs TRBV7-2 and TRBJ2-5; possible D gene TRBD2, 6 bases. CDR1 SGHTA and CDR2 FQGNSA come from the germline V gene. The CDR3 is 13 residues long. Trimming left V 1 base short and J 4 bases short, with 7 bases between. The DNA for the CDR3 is TGTGCCAGCAGCTTAGTGGAGGGAGAGACCCAGTACTTC. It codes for CASSLVEGETQYF.

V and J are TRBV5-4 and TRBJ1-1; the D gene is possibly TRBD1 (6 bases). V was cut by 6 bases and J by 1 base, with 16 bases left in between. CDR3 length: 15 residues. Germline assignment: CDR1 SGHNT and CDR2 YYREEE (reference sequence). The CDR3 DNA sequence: TGTGCCAGCACCCTTGGTGGGGGGGCGAACACTGAAGCTTTCTTT. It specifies CASTLGGGANTEAFF.

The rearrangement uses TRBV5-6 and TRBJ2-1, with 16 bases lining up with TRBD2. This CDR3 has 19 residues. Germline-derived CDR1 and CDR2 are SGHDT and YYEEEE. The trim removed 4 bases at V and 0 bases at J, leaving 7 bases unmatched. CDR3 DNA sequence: TGTGCCAGCAGCCCGGGACTAGCGGGAGGGCAAAGCTCCTACAATGAGCAGTTCTTC. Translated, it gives CASSPGLAGGQSSYNEQFF.

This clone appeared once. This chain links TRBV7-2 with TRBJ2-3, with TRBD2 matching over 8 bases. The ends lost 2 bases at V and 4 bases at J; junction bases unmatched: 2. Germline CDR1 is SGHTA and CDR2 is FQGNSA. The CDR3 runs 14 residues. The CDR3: CASSLPGRADTQYF. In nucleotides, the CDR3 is TGTGCCAGCAGCTTACCCGGGAGGGCAGATACGCAGTATTTT. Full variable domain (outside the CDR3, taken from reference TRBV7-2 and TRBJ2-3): GAGVSQSPSNKVTEKGKDVELRCDPISGHTALYWYRQSLGQGLEFLIYFQGNSAPDKSGLPSDRFSAERTGGSVSTLTIQRTQQEDSAVYLCASSLPGRADTQYFGPGTRLTVL.

DNA of the CDR3: TGTGCCAGCTCACCGCTAGCGGGGGGGCTGGTAGATACGCAGTATTTT. This sequence encodes CASSPLAGGLVDTQYF. The chain employs TRBV18 and TRBJ2-3; 12 bases agree with TRBD2. After removal of 3 bases from V and 5 bases from J, the junction contained 6 bases not matched to a gene. The CDR3 is 16 residues long. From germline, CDR1 is KGHSH and CDR2 LQKENI.

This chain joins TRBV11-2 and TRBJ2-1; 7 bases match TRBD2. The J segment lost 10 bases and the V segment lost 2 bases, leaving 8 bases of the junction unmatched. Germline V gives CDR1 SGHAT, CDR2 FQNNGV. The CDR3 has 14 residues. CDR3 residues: CASSLRVDGGEQFF. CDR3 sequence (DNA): TGTGCCAGCAGCTTAAGGGTGGACGGGGGGGAGCAGTTCTTC.

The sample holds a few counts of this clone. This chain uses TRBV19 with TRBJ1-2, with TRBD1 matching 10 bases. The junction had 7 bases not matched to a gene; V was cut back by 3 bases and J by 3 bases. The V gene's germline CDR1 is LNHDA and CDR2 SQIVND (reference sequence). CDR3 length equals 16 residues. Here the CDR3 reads CASSIRTGGGYYGYTF. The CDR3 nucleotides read TGTGCCAGTAGTATCCGGACAGGGGGAGGCTACTATGGCTACACCTTC.

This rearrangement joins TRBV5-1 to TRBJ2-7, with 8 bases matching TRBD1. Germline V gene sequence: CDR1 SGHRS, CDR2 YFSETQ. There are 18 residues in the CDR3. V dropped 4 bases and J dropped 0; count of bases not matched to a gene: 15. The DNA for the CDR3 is TGCGCCAGCAGCATAGGACAGGGCCGGCCTTTAAGCTCCTACGAGCAGTACTTC. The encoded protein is CASSIGQGRPLSSYEQYF.

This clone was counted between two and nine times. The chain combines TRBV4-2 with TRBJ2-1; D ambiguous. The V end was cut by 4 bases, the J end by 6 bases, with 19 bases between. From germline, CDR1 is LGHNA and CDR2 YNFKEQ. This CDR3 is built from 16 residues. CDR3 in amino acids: CASSPKPSLGVNEQFF. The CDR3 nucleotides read TGTGCCAGCAGCCCAAAACCTAGTCTTGGTGTCAATGAGCAGTTCTTC.

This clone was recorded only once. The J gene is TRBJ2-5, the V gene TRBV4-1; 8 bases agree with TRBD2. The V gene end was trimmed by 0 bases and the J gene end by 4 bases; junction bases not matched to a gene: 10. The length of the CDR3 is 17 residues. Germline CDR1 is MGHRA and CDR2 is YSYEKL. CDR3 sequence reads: CASSQELGLGERETQYF. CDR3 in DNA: TGCGCCAGCAGCCAAGAGTTGGGACTAGGGGAACGAGAGACCCAGTACTTC.